Described below is a single T cell receptor beta chain sequence and its context. Antigen specificity is unknown. The sample comes from a study of monozygotic twins with inflammatory bowel disease. The study's findings and limits: No discrimination was achieved between different T cell subtypes. In patient repertoires, differing immunosuppressive treatments may have added some variability.

The CDR3 covers 14 residues. Per the germline V gene, CDR1 is DFQATT and CDR2 is SNEGSKA (reference sequence). Per sample, reverse transcription was split into eight reactions. TCRdb re-called the 5' RACE reads, yielding one record per CDR3 amino acid sequence without DNA. The listing contains approximately 400,000 distinct CDR3 sequences. The material sequenced was blood. The receptor's source is a human donor with ulcerative colitis or Crohn's disease, or a healthy co-twin of an affected twin (not recorded which). The J gene is TRBJ2-7, the V gene TRBV20-1; TCRdb's assignment of TRBD1 cannot be checked, as there is no DNA. This chain's CDR3 is CSARADTGSRVQYF.